The 19 T cell receptor beta chains below all came from one sample that was sequenced in a study of cytomegalovirus exposure and HLA in healthy donors. Repertoires were generated with immunoSEQ multiplex PCR, while TCRdb's copy carries only in-frame clones and drops some. The sample lists 90,000 to 150,000 clones; around 89% were seen once. Sequences were obtained from PBMCs. The receptors were gathered from a woman between 18 and 29 years old in good health and CMV-seropositive.

The chain joins TRBV18 to TRBJ1-3, with D unresolved. Trimming removed 3 bases from V and 4 bases from J, with 4 bases in between. The germline CDR1 and CDR2 sequences are KGHSH and LQKENI. The CDR3 runs 12 residues. The CDR3 is CASSPSGNTIYF. CDR3 DNA: TGTGCCAGCTCACCTAGCGGAAACACCATATATTTT.

The V call is TRBV15, the J call TRBJ2-1, with D perhaps matching TRBD1 (6 bases). The CDR3 loop spans 16 amino acids. Germline-derived CDR1 and CDR2 are LNHNV and YYDKDF (reference sequence). V lost 1 base, J lost 7 bases, and 17 bases lay in between. CDR3 nucleotides: TGTGCCACCAGCAGAGGGGGGACATTAAGAAAGAATGAGCAGTTCTTC. Translation gives CATSRGGTLRKNEQFF.

V and J are TRBV6-1 and TRBJ1-1; a weak D match, TRBD1 (6 bases). Trimming stripped 3 bases from V and 3 bases from J, with 11 bases between. Germline loops: CDR1 MNHNS, CDR2 SASEGT. This CDR3 region has 14 residues. The CDR3 loop reads CASSDRGGHTEAFF. The CDR3 DNA sequence: TGTGCCAGCAGTGATAGGGGGGGTCACACTGAAGCTTTCTTT.

This chain links TRBV11-3 with TRBJ2-5; the D gene is possibly TRBD2 (5 bases). Germline V CDR1 and CDR2: SGHNT, YENEEA. This CDR3 comprises 13 residues. V lost 1 base and J lost 4, with 7 bases in between. The CDR3 DNA sequence: TGTGCCAGCAGCTTAGGGGAGAGAGAGACCCAGTACTTC. Its protein product is CASSLGERETQYF.

This clone was recorded only once. The rearrangement links TRBV7-9 to TRBJ2-2; D remains unclear. The germline CDR1 and CDR2 sequences are SEHNR and FQNEAQ (reference sequence). The CDR3 has 13 residues. With 2 bases removed from V and 7 bases from J, the gap between germline ends came to 8 bases. The CDR3 loop is CASSLSLIGELFF. CDR3 sequence (DNA): TGTGCCAGCAGCTTATCACTTATCGGGGAGCTGTTTTTT.

The gene calls are TRBV19 and TRBJ1-5; D is perhaps TRBD1 (6 bases). Deletions cut 5 bases from V and 2 bases from J, with 16 bases between. This CDR3 has 16 residues. From germline, CDR1 is LNHDA and CDR2 SQIVND (reference sequence). CDR3: CASSDRTVPGNQPQHF. As DNA, the CDR3 is TGTGCCAGTAGTGATAGGACAGTCCCCGGCAATCAGCCCCAGCATTTT.

This clone was observed once. The gene calls are TRBV5-4 and TRBJ2-3, with 10 bases lining up with TRBD1. This CDR3 comprises 14 residues. The V and J ends lost 4 bases and 9 bases, in that order; junction bases with no gene match: 8. Looked up from germline, CDR1 is SGHNT and CDR2 is YYREEE (reference sequence). The CDR3 region has the DNA TGTGCCAGCAGCAACCGGGACAGGGGCCCCACGCAGTATTTT. This sequence encodes CASSNRDRGPTQYF. The complete variable domain, with remaining parts taken from reference TRBV5-4 and TRBJ2-3, reads ETGVTQSPTHLIKTRGQQVTLRCSSQSGHNTVSWYQQALGQGPQFIFQYYREEENGRGNFPPRFSGLQFPNYSSELNVNALELDDSALYLCASSNRDRGPTQYFGPGTRLTVL.

This chain links TRBV7-6 with TRBJ2-7, with TRBD1 as a possible D gene (6 bases). Trimming removed 1 base at V and 2 bases at J, with 12 bases between. This CDR3 is 15 amino acids long. The germline V gene encodes CDR1 SGHVS and CDR2 FNYEAQ. CDR3 protein: CASSLVPDSPYEQYF. In DNA, the CDR3 is TGTGCCAGCAGCTTAGTACCGGACAGTCCCTACGAGCAGTACTTC. Full variable domain (remainder filled in from reference TRBV7-6 and TRBJ2-7): GAGVSQSPRYKVTKRGQDVALRCDPISGHVSLYWYRQALGQGPEFLTYFNYEAQQDKSGLPNDRFSAERPEGSISTLTIQRTEQRDSAMYRCASSLVPDSPYEQYFGPGTRLTVT.

The rearrangement links TRBV9 to TRBJ2-7; the match to TRBD2 covers 11 bases. The CDR3 covers 15 residues. The germline gives CDR1 SGDLS, CDR2 YYNGEE. Trimming took 2 bases from V and 5 from J; bases not matched to a gene: 6. The CDR3 nucleotides are TGTGCCAGCAGCGTTACCCCTAGCGGGGGGAACGAGCAGTACTTC. Its translation: CASSVTPSGGNEQYF.

This clone has just a few counts. This chain joins TRBV18 and TRBJ2-3; 8 bases agree with TRBD1. V trimming: 0 bases; J trimming: 7 bases; junction bases outside the gene matches: 6. CDR3 length: 15 amino acids. The germline gives CDR1 KGHSH, CDR2 LQKENI. The CDR3 nucleotides read TGTGCCAGCTCACCACCGAGCCAGGGGGCTCATACGCAGTATTTT. Protein: CASSPPSQGAHTQYF.

The chain recombines TRBV5-5 with TRBJ1-1; perhaps TRBD1 as D (5 bases). The germline CDR1 and CDR2 sequences are SGHKS and YYEKEE (reference sequence). Trimming removed 2 bases at V and 2 bases at J, with 19 bases between. The CDR3 extends over 17 amino acids. In DNA form, the CDR3 reads TGTGCCAGCAGCTTCCGGGGGGTCCATCTAAAAAACACTGAAGCTTTCTTT. This translates into CASSFRGVHLKNTEAFF. Complete variable domain (other parts from reference TRBV5-5 and TRBJ1-1): DAGVTQSPTHLIKTRGQQVTLRCSPISGHKSVSWYQQVLGQGPQFIFQYYEKEERGRGNFPDRFSARQFPNYSSELNVNALLLGDSALYLCASSFRGVHLKNTEAFFGQGTRLTVV.

This chain joins TRBV7-2 and TRBJ1-6; 12 bases fit TRBD1. Germline V gene data show CDR1 as SGHTA and CDR2 as FQGNSA. Unmatched junction bases numbered 8, after V lost 5 bases and J lost 3 bases. This CDR3 has 18 residues. The CDR3 region has the DNA TGTGCCAGCAGCGGCTACGGGACAGGGGGCGTCTATAATTCACCCCTCCACTTT. This translates into CASSGYGTGGVYNSPLHF. The full variable domain, in which reference TRBV7-2 and TRBJ1-6 provide the parts outside the CDR3, is GAGVSQSPSNKVTEKGKDVELRCDPISGHTALYWYRQSLGQGLEFLIYFQGNSAPDKSGLPSDRFSAERTGGSVSTLTIQRTQQEDSAVYLCASSGYGTGGVYNSPLHFGNGTRLTVT.

The CDR3 protein is CASSTGTPEQYF. CDR3 DNA: TGTGCCAGCAGCACCGGGACTCCCGAGCAGTACTTC. This rearrangement joins TRBV11-2 to TRBJ2-7, with a weak D call TRBD2 (6 bases). With 5 bases removed from V and 6 bases from J, the gap between germline ends came to 11 bases. This CDR3 comprises 12 residues. The germline CDR1 and CDR2 sequences are SGHAT and FQNNGV.

The J gene is TRBJ2-7, the V gene TRBV30, with D tentatively TRBD1 (5 bases). The CDR3 has 12 residues. V gave up 7 bases and J gave up 4 bases, with 14 bases separating them. Germline V lookup: CDR1 GTSNPN, CDR2 SVGIG (reference sequence). The CDR3 sequence is CALSLDSYEQYF. The CDR3 DNA follows: TGTGCCTTATCGCTCGACAGTTACGAGCAGTACTTC.

Only a few counts were recorded for this clone. The chain carries TRBV5-1 and TRBJ1-1; 11 bases map to TRBD1. Germline trimming cut 4 bases from V and 4 bases from J; bases unmatched to any gene: 6. CDR3 length equals 15 residues. Per the germline V gene, CDR1 is SGHRS and CDR2 is YFSETQ. CDR3 bases: TGCGCCAGCAGCCGGGGACAGGGGGGGGGCACTGAAGCTTTCTTT. Its translation is CASSRGQGGGTEAFF.

The chain employs TRBV5-1 and TRBJ1-1; no clear D. V lost 0 bases to trimming and J lost 2 bases, with 11 bases between them. CDR3 length: 15 residues. CDR1 and CDR2 (germline): SGHRS, YFSETQ. Here the CDR3 DNA reads TGCGCCAGCAGCTTGGAGGACGGAGGAAACACTGAAGCTTTCTTT. It encodes CASSLEDGGNTEAFF.

The rearrangement joins TRBV10-3 to TRBJ1-1, with 9 positions matching TRBD1. CDR3 length: 14 residues. V gave up 10 bases and J gave up 5 bases; unmatched junction bases: 11. Germline loops: CDR1 ENHRY, CDR2 SYGVKD. CDR3 nucleotide sequence: TGTGCCAGCACACAGGGGGCGCCAGGAACTGAAGCTTTCTTT. Protein product: CASTQGAPGTEAFF.

The chain couples TRBV5-4 to TRBJ1-2; the D is unclear. Deletions cut 2 bases from V and 3 bases from J, with 8 bases between. Germline assignment: CDR1 SGHNT and CDR2 YYREEE (reference sequence). This CDR3 spans 13 amino acids. CDR3 protein: CASSFDGDYGYTF. CDR3 coding DNA: TGTGCCAGCAGCTTTGACGGAGACTATGGCTACACCTTC.

This clone was recorded only once. V and J are TRBV6-6 and TRBJ2-3, with 10 bases aligning to TRBD2. There are 13 residues in the CDR3. Trimming cost V 10 bases and J 1 base; bases outside gene matches: 2. CDR1 is MNHNY and CDR2 is SVGAGI in the germline V gene (reference sequence). CDR3 residues: CATGTSGTDTQYF. CDR3 DNA: TGTGCCACTGGGACTAGCGGCACAGATACGCAGTATTTT.